These T cell receptor beta chains were read from a single sample in a study of siplizumab effects on memory and regulatory T cells. Clones were sequenced by immunoSEQ multiplex PCR, and TCRdb holds only the in-frame ones, with some missing. The table includes more than 95,000 clones, 90% to 95% detected once. Sequencing was done on a sample of CD4+ T cells sorted from blood. These receptors originate from a human donor in good health. Each CDR3 is given with its conserved first and last residue. The D gene is left open where the match is weak. Clone size, where shown, is once, few, many, or a class for clones that have expanded.

size: few; J: TRBJ1-6; D: TRBD1; V: TRBV5-1; DNA: TGCGCCAGCAGCCCGACAGGGCGGGATTCACCCCTCCACTTT; CDR3: CASSPTGRDSPLHF
size: NA; J: TRBJ1-1; D: NA; V: TRBV18; DNA: TGTGCCAGCTCACCAGGTTCCCAGCAGGGTCGGATGAACACTGAAGCTTTCTTT; CDR3: CASSPGSQQGRMNTEAFF
size: NA; J: TRBJ1-1; D: TRBD1; V: TRBV10-3; DNA: TGTGCCATCAGTACACAGGGGTGGAACACTGAAGCTTTCTTT; CDR3: CAISTQGWNTEAFF
size: NA; J: TRBJ2-7; D: TRBD1; V: TRBV9; DNA: TGTGCCAGCAGCATCGGGACAGATCCAAACTCCTACGAGCAGTACTTC; CDR3: CASSIGTDPNSYEQYF
size: few; J: TRBJ2-3; D: TRBD2; V: TRBV4-1; DNA: TGCGCCAGCAGCCAAAGCGTAGCGGGAAGCACAGATACGCAGTATTTT; CDR3: CASSQSVAGSTDTQYF
size: NA; J: TRBJ2-1; D: TRBD1; V: TRBV9; DNA: TGTGCCAGCAGCATTACAGGGGGCTCCTACAATGAGCAGTTCTTC; CDR3: CASSITGGSYNEQFF
size: NA; J: TRBJ2-7; D: TRBD2; V: TRBV30; DNA: TGTGCCTGGAGTGTAACTAGCGGGAGGAGCGAGCAGTACTTC; CDR3: CAWSVTSGRSEQYF
size: NA; J: TRBJ2-5; D: NA; V: TRBV5-4; DNA: TGTGCCAGCAGCTTGGAGGCGGGGTCGGAGACCCAGTACTTC; CDR3: CASSLEAGSETQYF
size: NA; J: TRBJ1-2; D: NA; V: TRBV18; DNA: TGTGCCAGCTCACCAGTGATGGAGGGCGGCTACACCTTC; CDR3: CASSPVMEGGYTF
size: NA; J: TRBJ1-1; D: TRBD1; V: TRBV29-1; DNA: TGCAGCGTTGAACAGGGGGTGGGTGAAGCTTTCTTT; CDR3: CSVEQGVGEAFF
size: NA; J: TRBJ2-6; D: TRBD1; V: TRBV19; DNA: TGTGCCAGCCGTCCCGGGACAGGGAAGTCTGGGGCCAACGTCCTGACTTTC; CDR3: CASRPGTGKSGANVLTF
size: NA; J: TRBJ2-1; D: NA; V: TRBV19; DNA: TGTGCCAGTAGTATCGGGGGCAATGAGCAGTTCTTC; CDR3: CASSIGGNEQFF
size: NA; J: TRBJ1-2; D: NA; V: TRBV27; DNA: TGTGCCAGCAGTGATCGAGCGGGTAGCTATGGCTACACCTTC; CDR3: CASSDRAGSYGYTF
size: NA; J: TRBJ1-2; D: NA; V: TRBV10-3; DNA: TGTGCCATCAGTGATCGGGGTTTAGATGGCTACACCTTC; CDR3: CAISDRGLDGYTF
size: NA; J: TRBJ2-5; D: NA; V: TRBV11-3; DNA: TGTGCCAGCAGCTTAGTCGGCACCTCGAGCTCAGAGACCCAGTACTTC; CDR3: CASSLVGTSSSETQYF
size: NA; J: TRBJ2-5; D: NA; V: TRBV19; DNA: TGTGCCAGTACGGCACCAGGGCGCCAGGAGACCCAGTACTTC; CDR3: CASTAPGRQETQYF
size: NA; J: TRBJ2-1; D: TRBD2; V: TRBV7-3; DNA: TGTGCCAGCAGCGTCGGGGGGTGGAATGAGCAGTTCTTC; CDR3: CASSVGGWNEQFF
size: NA; J: TRBJ1-5; D: NA; V: TRBV30; DNA: TGTGCCTGGAGTGGGCAGGTCAATCAGCCCCAGCATTTT; CDR3: CAWSGQVNQPQHF
size: once; J: TRBJ2-5; D: TRBD1; V: TRBV9; DNA: TGTGCCAGCAGCCCCCGAGGACAGGGCGAAGAGACCCAGTACTTC; CDR3: CASSPRGQGEETQYF
size: NA; J: TRBJ1-1; D: NA; V: TRBV7-3; DNA: TGTGCCAGCAGCCGACTTGGGGGCGTGAACACTGAAGCTTTCTTT; CDR3: CASSRLGGVNTEAFF
size: NA; J: TRBJ2-5; D: NA; V: TRBV30; DNA: TGTGCCTGGAGTGGGCCCCCCGGGGAGACCCAGTACTTC; CDR3: CAWSGPPGETQYF
size: NA; J: TRBJ2-7; D: NA; V: TRBV7-2; DNA: TGTGCCAGCAGCCGAGATACCTACGAGCAGTACTTC; CDR3: CASSRDTYEQYF
size: NA; J: TRBJ1-3; D: NA; V: TRBV6-6; DNA: TGTGCCAGCAGTTACTCTTCCTCAGTCTCTGGAAACACCATATATTTT; CDR3: CASSYSSSVSGNTIYF
size: NA; J: TRBJ1-3; D: TRBD1; V: TRBV29-1; DNA: TGCAGCGTCGGACAGGGAAGGGGAAACACCATATATTTT; CDR3: CSVGQGRGNTIYF
size: NA; J: TRBJ1-5; D: TRBD1; V: TRBV7-9; DNA: TGTGCCAGCAGCGCGGGACAGGGTGGTCAGCCCCAGCATTTT; CDR3: CASSAGQGGQPQHF
size: NA; J: TRBJ2-3; D: TRBD2; V: TRBV5-4; DNA: TGTGCCAGCGGGTGGACTAGCGGGGGCACAGATACGCAGTATTTT; CDR3: CASGWTSGGTDTQYF
size: NA; J: TRBJ1-3; D: NA; V: TRBV9; DNA: TGTGCCAGCAGCATACACAGGACAGCTGGAAACACCATATATTTT; CDR3: CASSIHRTAGNTIYF
size: once; J: TRBJ1-1; D: TRBD1; V: TRBV6-1; DNA: TGTGCCAGCAGAGGTGCCGCGGACAGGGCGAAGGGGGCTTTCTTT; CDR3: CASRGAADRAKGAFF
size: NA; J: TRBJ2-2; D: NA; V: TRBV6-5; DNA: TGTGCCAGCAGTAGAGGGATCGGGGAGCTGTTTTTT; CDR3: CASSRGIGELFF
size: NA; J: TRBJ2-7; D: NA; V: TRBV6-1; DNA: TGTGCCAGCAGTGATACCCCTTCCGAGCAGTACTTC; CDR3: CASSDTPSEQYF
size: NA; J: TRBJ1-2; D: NA; V: TRBV6-5; DNA: TGTGCCAGCAGACGTGGGAGGCACCACTATGGCTACACCTTC; CDR3: CASRRGRHHYGYTF
size: NA; J: TRBJ2-1; D: TRBD1; V: TRBV27; DNA: TGTGCCAGCAGTCGTCAGGGGGCGGTGCAGTTCTTC; CDR3: CASSRQGAVQFF
size: NA; J: TRBJ1-6; D: TRBD1; V: TRBV19; DNA: TGTGCCAGTAGACCGAAGGGACAGGGGAGATCCTATAATTCACCCCTCCACTTT; CDR3: CASRPKGQGRSYNSPLHF
size: NA; J: TRBJ1-4; D: NA; V: TRBV13; DNA: TGTGCCAGCAGCCCGGTCCGGGTTGGAGAAAAACTGTTTTTT; CDR3: CASSPVRVGEKLFF
size: once; J: TRBJ2-1; D: TRBD2; V: TRBV9; DNA: TGTGCCAGCAGCGTAGGGGCTTCGGGAGGACTGATCGAGGAGCAGTTCTTC; CDR3: CASSVGASGGLIEEQFF
size: NA; J: TRBJ1-3; D: TRBD1; V: TRBV13; DNA: TGTGCCAGCAGCCTGACAGGGGGCGAGGCGAACACCATATATTTT; CDR3: CASSLTGGEANTIYF
size: NA; J: TRBJ2-4; D: NA; V: TRBV7-8; DNA: TGTGCCAGCAGCTTAGAACGGGACCTAGCCAAAAACATTCAGTACTTC; CDR3: CASSLERDLAKNIQYF
size: NA; J: TRBJ2-1; D: TRBD1; V: TRBV11-2; DNA: TGTGCCAGCAGCTTAGTAGGTTCCAGGGGGTACAATGAGCAGTTCTTC; CDR3: CASSLVGSRGYNEQFF
size: NA; J: TRBJ2-3; D: TRBD2; V: TRBV5-1; DNA: TGCGCCAGCAGCCCTGGGACTAGCGGGTTGGTAGATACGCAGTATTTT; CDR3: CASSPGTSGLVDTQYF
size: NA; J: TRBJ1-1; D: TRBD1; V: TRBV6-5; DNA: TGTGCCAGCAGTGGACAGGGTACTAGCACTGAAGCTTTCTTT; CDR3: CASSGQGTSTEAFF
size: NA; J: TRBJ2-6; D: NA; V: TRBV7-3; DNA: TGTGCCAGCAGCTTAACCGGGCACGGTGCTGGGGCCAACGTCCTGACTTTC; CDR3: CASSLTGHGAGANVLTF
size: NA; J: TRBJ2-1; D: TRBD2; V: TRBV7-3; DNA: TGTGCCAGCAGCTCCCTAGCGGGAGATCGCAATGAGCAGTTCTTC; CDR3: CASSSLAGDRNEQFF
size: NA; J: TRBJ1-5; D: NA; V: TRBV6-5; DNA: TGTGCCACCCAAGATCACCCGGGCCCGGTGAGGCCCCAGCATTTT; CDR3: CATQDHPGPVRPQHF
size: NA; J: TRBJ2-7; D: TRBD2; V: TRBV11-3; DNA: TGTGCCAGCAGCTTATCGGCTAGCGGACGTGAGCAGTACTTC; CDR3: CASSLSASGREQYF
size: NA; J: TRBJ2-2; D: TRBD2; V: TRBV19; DNA: TGTGCCAGTAGCGGGAGGGCCATAGGGACGGGGCTCGGGGAGCTGTTTTTT; CDR3: CASSGRAIGTGLGELFF
size: NA; J: TRBJ1-1; D: NA; V: TRBV6-1; DNA: TGTGCCAGCAGTGAACGACGGGTGAACACTGAAGCTTTCTTT; CDR3: CASSERRVNTEAFF
size: NA; J: TRBJ1-1; D: NA; V: TRBV11-2; DNA: TGTGCCAGCAGCATCCTTGGGACGTCGTCTGAAGCTTTCTTT; CDR3: CASSILGTSSEAFF
size: NA; J: TRBJ2-7; D: NA; V: TRBV18; DNA: TGTGCCAGCTCACAGGACAGTTATCCCCAGTACTTC; CDR3: CASSQDSYPQYF
size: NA; J: TRBJ1-4; D: NA; V: TRBV6-1; DNA: TGTGCCAGCAGTGAAGGGTCAGGCCGACTGGATGCAAGAAAACTGTTTTTT; CDR3: CASSEGSGRLDARKLFF
size: NA; J: TRBJ1-1; D: NA; V: TRBV29-1; DNA: TGCAGCGTTGAAGATCCGGGGACTGAAGCTTTCTTT; CDR3: CSVEDPGTEAFF
size: NA; J: TRBJ2-2; D: NA; V: TRBV5-1; DNA: TGCGCCAGCAGCCCGGGGGGACAGTACACCGGGGAGCTGTTTTTT; CDR3: CASSPGGQYTGELFF
size: once; J: TRBJ2-1; D: TRBD2; V: TRBV30; DNA: TGTGCCTGGAGTGTAGGGCTCTCAGCGGGGTACAATGAGCAGTTCTTC; CDR3: CAWSVGLSAGYNEQFF
size: NA; J: TRBJ1-6; D: NA; V: TRBV7-9; DNA: TGTGCCAGCAGCTTCACCCGTACAGGCTCTGGGTCACCCCTCCACTTT; CDR3: CASSFTRTGSGSPLHF
size: NA; J: TRBJ2-2; D: TRBD1; V: TRBV19; DNA: TGTGCCAGTTCCGGGACAGGGAACACCGGGGAGCTGTTTTTT; CDR3: CASSGTGNTGELFF
size: NA; J: TRBJ2-3; D: NA; V: TRBV7-9; DNA: TGTGCCAGCAGCCCCCGGAAAGTCACAGATACGCAGTATTTT; CDR3: CASSPRKVTDTQYF